This T cell receptor beta chain was captured by sequencing in a study of untreated major depressive disorder. Study results and caveats: The small study sample limits how generally findings apply. TRBV05-01 (Vbeta 5.1) usage was higher in CD4+ T cells of depressed patients than controls.

Concerning this clone: The target antigen is unknown.

Trimming pared 5 bases from V and 1 base from J, leaving 9 bases between. The CDR3 contains 15 residues. From germline, CDR1 is SGHTA and CDR2 FQGNSA. TCRdb's copy holds only in-frame clones and misses some; the assay was immunoSEQ multiplex PCR. The data show under 15,000 clones, with nearly 95% seen just once and 0.75% to 0.9% held by the top ten. CD4+ T cells were isolated from thawed PBMCs by magnetic negative selection. About 94% CD4+ purity was typical by flow cytometry. The sequencing sample was made of CD4+ T cells from PBMCs. This clonotype originated in a man between 25 and 39 years old with major depressive disorder. This sequence joins TRBV7-2 and TRBJ1-6; D ambiguous. The CDR3 coding sequence is TGTGCCAGCAGCCCCCATGCGTCCTATAATTCACCCCTCCACTTT. As protein: CASSPHASYNSPLHF.